This TCR beta chain was identified in a study of T-cell reconstitution after alpha-beta-depleted transplantation in children. Study-wide points: In patients about two months after transplant, alpha-beta T cells reportedly arose from several hundred expanded graft clones. Some patients showed high day-60 TCRbeta diversity, which derived from surviving recipient T cells and thymic progenitors. Once a year had passed after transplant, T-cell counts and diversity came mostly from newly produced T cells.

Preparing the TCRbeta library involved the use of unique molecular identifiers. TCRdb reprocessed the PCR reads with MiXCR, giving one entry per CDR3 protein. The repertoire consists of 130,000 to 150,000 distinct CDR3 sequences, with 8.8% occurring once and the leading ten covering roughly 18%. The CDR3 totals 14 residues. V shed 3 bases and J 6 bases; nucleotides not matched to a gene: 7. This clonotype was observed a handful of times. Its target is unknown. The starting material was PBMCs, mostly from graft donor cells, obtained 180 days after TCRalphabeta/CD19-depleted stem cell transplant. This chain joins TRBV12-3 or TRBV12-4 and TRBJ1-2, with 7 bases lining up with TRBD1. This sequence was found in a female patient aged 2-15 years who had a stem cell transplant for congenital amegakaryocytic thrombocytopenia, so the T cells may come from the graft donor. The CDR3, as DNA: TGTGCCAGCAGTTTTCACCAGGGGGTTGATGGCTACACCTTC. Encoded protein: CASSFHQGVDGYTF.